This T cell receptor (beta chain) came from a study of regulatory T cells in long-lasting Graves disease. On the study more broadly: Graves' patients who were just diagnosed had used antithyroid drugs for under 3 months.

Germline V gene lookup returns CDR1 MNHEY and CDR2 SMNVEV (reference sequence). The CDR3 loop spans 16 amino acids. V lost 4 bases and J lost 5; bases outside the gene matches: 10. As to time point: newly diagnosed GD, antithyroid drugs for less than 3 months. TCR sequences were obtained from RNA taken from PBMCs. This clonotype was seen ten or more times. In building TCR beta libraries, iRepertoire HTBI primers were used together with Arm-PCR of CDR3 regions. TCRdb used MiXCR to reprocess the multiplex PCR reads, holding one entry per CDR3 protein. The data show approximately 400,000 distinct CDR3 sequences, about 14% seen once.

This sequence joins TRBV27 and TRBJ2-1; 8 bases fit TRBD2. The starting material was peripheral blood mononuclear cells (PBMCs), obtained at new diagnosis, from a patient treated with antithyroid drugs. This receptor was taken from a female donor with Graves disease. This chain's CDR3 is CASSYPSGLNNNEQFF. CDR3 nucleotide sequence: TGTGCCAGCAGTTATCCTAGCGGGCTAAACAACAATGAGCAGTTCTTC.